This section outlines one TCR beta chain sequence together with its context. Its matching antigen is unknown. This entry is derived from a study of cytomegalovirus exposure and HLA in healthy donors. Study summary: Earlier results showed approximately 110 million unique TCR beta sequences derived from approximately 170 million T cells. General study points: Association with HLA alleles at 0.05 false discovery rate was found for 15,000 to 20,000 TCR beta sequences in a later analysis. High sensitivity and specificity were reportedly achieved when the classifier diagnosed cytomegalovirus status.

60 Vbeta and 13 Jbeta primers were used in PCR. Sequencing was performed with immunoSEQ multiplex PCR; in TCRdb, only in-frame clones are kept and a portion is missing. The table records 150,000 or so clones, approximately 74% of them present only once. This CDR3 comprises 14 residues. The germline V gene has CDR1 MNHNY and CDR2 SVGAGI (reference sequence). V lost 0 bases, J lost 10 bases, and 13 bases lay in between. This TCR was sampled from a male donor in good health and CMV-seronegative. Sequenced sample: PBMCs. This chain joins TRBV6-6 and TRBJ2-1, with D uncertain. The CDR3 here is CASSYSGVQSEQFF. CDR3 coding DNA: TGTGCCAGCAGTTACTCCGGAGTACAATCGGAGCAGTTCTTC.